Included here is one T cell receptor beta chain sequence, with context. Its cognate antigen has yet to be identified. Base qualities were left out, and no much larger clone turns up one base away. V and J lose 6 bases and 4 bases, and a span of 7 bases separates them. For CDR1 and CDR2, the germline V gene lists WSHSY and SAAADI. Including cysteine and phenylalanine, the CDR3 has 12 amino acids. Only CDR3 DNA is held: 36 bases, read in frame from base 1. The record originates from a study of T cell responses to AZD1222 COVID-19 vaccine (TCRdb year 2021). About the study as a whole: A total of about 230 trial participants underwent TCR sequencing, of whom about 210 received two doses of AZD1222 and about 26 received two doses of the MenACWY control vaccine. Enrollment into the trials was organized by age into subgroups of 18-55, 56-69 and 70-plus years, and those subgroups contained roughly 140, 27 and 60 TCR-sequenced participants, respectively.

Per the publication, the time point label means: about 28 days (+/-7) after the second vaccine dose. The intended sense of this specimen's treatment or condition label: meningococcal conjugate vaccine given as trial control. Vaccinee samples came from UK trials COV001 and COV002, including a single-blind randomized controlled phase 2/3 trial of AZD1222 (ChAdOx1 nCoV-19) in healthy adults. For TCRbeta chain sequencing, PBMC samples from trial participants were taken at day 0 and at day 28 after the second dose. Results and caveats for the whole study, not just this receptor: Vaccine-associated CD4 TCRs spanned the whole spike protein, with dominant responses in regions 160-218 and 743-854. Because no day 14 peak-response samples were available, the repertoires could be characterized only after the peak T cell response. Only five to seven AZD1222 recipients were SARS-CoV-2 seropositive at baseline, limiting conclusions about previously exposed vaccinees. Reportedly, almost half of the unique spike-specific TCRs recognized epitopes lying outside the regions that are mutated in the B.1.351 and B.1.1.7 variants. After two AZD1222 doses, both the breadth and the depth of spike-specific TCRs were significantly higher than at day 0 and than in MenACWY recipients. The 56-69-year group was small, and its depth increase did not reach significance, likely because of low power. Participants were mostly white British, with more females than males. The authors suggested clonal diversity may have been underestimated.

The CDR3 regions of human TCRbeta chains were analyzed by immunosequencing. In the paper's pipeline: Repertoire TCRs were checked for matches against a reference library of SARS-CoV-2-specific TCRs that had been generated using the MIRA antigen-specificity platform. Breadth meant the fraction of unique TCRs that were SARS-CoV-2-associated, whereas depth meant the fraction of total T cells that were SARS-CoV-2-associated. Each spike-specific TCR was assigned to its reactive spike region and to a CD4 or CD8 class using the MIRA data. Log10-transformed breadth and depth values were compared by one-way ANOVA with Sidak's multiple comparisons tests. Drawn from immuneACCESS, this table holds only the in-frame rearrangements with V and J called that TCRdb kept. Clones are partly lost; checked studies trace under half to an unresolved V gene and leave the rest unexplained. The V and J calls and clone size are taken from that table; D and trimming were inferred from the DNA. The sample includes around 150,000 clones, with 75% to 85% observed a single time. The ten largest make up 7.9% of the sample.

This sequence originates from an adult who received the MenACWY meningococcal vaccine as a control. The rearrangement joined TRBV10-2 to TRBJ1-5; no confident D gene assignment can be made. The sample consisted of peripheral blood, taken 28 days after the second dose of the MenACWY control vaccine. Read as DNA, the sequence is TGCGCCAGCAGCCGGGAGAATCAGCCCCAGCATTTT. It translates as CASSRENQPQHF.